The clone carrying this TCR beta chain was seen only a few times. CDR3 length equals 17 residues. The V segment lost 4 bases and the J segment 3 bases; nucleotides outside the gene matches: 9. Looked up from germline, CDR1 is ENHRY and CDR2 is SYGVKD. TCRdb called the RT-PCR reads again in MiXCR, with one record for every CDR3 protein. The table has approximately 61,000 distinct CDR3 sequences, 13% seen once. This record comes from a study of patients and donors after allogeneic stem cell transplantation. The J gene is TRBJ1-1, the V gene TRBV10-3, with 12 positions matching TRBD1. The sequenced sample consisted of blood, either unsorted or a sorted T cell fraction (not recorded which). This sequence originates from a human donor who was either an allogeneic HSCT recipient or a stem cell or donor lymphocyte infusion donor (not recorded which). It is not recorded whose cells these are; they may come from a transplant donor. The CDR3 region is CAISVGQGARLDTEAFF. The CDR3 DNA reads TGTGCCATCAGTGTGGGACAGGGGGCAAGATTGGACACTGAAGCTTTCTTT.